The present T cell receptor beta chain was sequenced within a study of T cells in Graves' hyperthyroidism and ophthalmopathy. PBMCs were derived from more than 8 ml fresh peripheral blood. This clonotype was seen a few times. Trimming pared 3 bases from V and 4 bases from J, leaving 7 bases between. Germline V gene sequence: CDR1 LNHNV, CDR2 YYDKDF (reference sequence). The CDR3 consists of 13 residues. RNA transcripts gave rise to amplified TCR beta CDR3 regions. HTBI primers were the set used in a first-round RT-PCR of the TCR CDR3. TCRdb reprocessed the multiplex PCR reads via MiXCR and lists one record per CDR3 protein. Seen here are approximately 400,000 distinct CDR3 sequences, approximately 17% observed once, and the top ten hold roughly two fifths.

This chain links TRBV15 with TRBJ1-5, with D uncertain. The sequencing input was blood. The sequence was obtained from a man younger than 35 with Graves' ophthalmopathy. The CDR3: CATSSMGNQPQHF. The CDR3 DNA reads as TGTGCCACCAGCAGTATGGGGAATCAGCCCCAGCATTTT.